This T cell receptor beta chain was documented in a study of identical twins. With respect to this clonotype: Its antigen is currently unknown.

Study results and limitations: Conclusions were drawn cross-sectionally by statistical analysis, without following the same donors.

Through template switching, a universal primer site was introduced, and the cDNA contained unique molecular identifiers. From the 5' RACE reads, TCRdb called clonotypes with MiXCR, one entry per CDR3 protein. The sample consists of 1.5 million to 2 million distinct CDR3 sequences, roughly 35% of them appearing once. The source is a newborn girl in good health. The sequencing sample was made of cord blood.

CDR3 sequence reads: CASQDGGTYHEQYF. The CDR3 nucleotides read TGCGCCTCCCAAGACGGGGGGACCTACCACGAGCAGTACTTC. V usage is TRBV20-1 and J usage is TRBJ2-5, with 7 bases identical to TRBD2. With the DNA end fitting TRBJ2-7 better, the J assignment may be wrong. Germline CDR1 and CDR2: DFQATT and SNEGSKA (reference sequence). The CDR3 totals 14 residues.